This T cell receptor (beta chain) stems from a study of cytomegalovirus exposure and HLA in healthy donors. About the research overall: Unique TCR beta sequences numbering around 110 million came from 150 million to 200 million T cells in an earlier analysis.

This clone has only a few counts. Its specificity is unknown. General study findings and limits: Highly shared variants forming one cluster were likely a sequencing artifact. A missense DCLRE1C variant was associated with V- and J-gene trimming of TCR beta chains in a later analysis, and an independent cohort replicated the association.

The primer mix had 60 Vbeta and 13 Jbeta primers. Profiling relied on immunoSEQ multiplex PCR, and the TCRdb table lists in-frame clones only, not all of them. The sample has fewer than 200,000 clones, less than 85% seen once. The source of this sequence is a boy aged 10-17 years in good health and CMV-seronegative. Specimen: PBMCs.

CDR3 DNA sequence: TGTGCCAGCAGTTCCGGGACAGCCAAAATCTATGGCTACACCTTC. Translation: CASSSGTAKIYGYTF. The chain links TRBV7-6 to TRBJ1-2, with 7 bases matching TRBD1. This CDR3 is 15 amino acids long. V shed 6 bases and J 4 bases; nucleotides not matched to a gene: 11. Germline CDR1 reads SGHVS; CDR2 reads FNYEAQ.